Listed below are T cell receptor beta chains from one sample, sequenced in a study of T cells in localized non-small cell lung cancer. Some clones are missing from TCRdb's copy, which holds only in-frame ones; the method was immunoSEQ multiplex PCR. The data hold 15,000 to 25,000 clones, with about 83% observed a single time. This sample comprised peripheral blood, obtained before any cancer treatment. The receptors derive from a man aged 35 to 69 with stage I lung adenocarcinoma. Both conserved end residues are part of each CDR3. Each record gives: J gene, D gene, clone size, V gene, CDR3 protein, CDR3 DNA. The D gene is left open where the match is weak. Some rows mark clone size as missing; the rest say once, few, many or name a class of expanded clone.

TRBJ2-6 TRBD1 once TRBV5-1 CASTKTGGSGANVLTF TGCGCCAGCACGAAGACAGGGGGCTCTGGGGCCAACGTCCTGACTTTC
TRBJ1-1 . . TRBV5-4 CASSFGVGRMNTEAFF TGTGCCAGCAGCTTTGGCGTTGGACGGATGAACACTGAAGCTTTCTTT
TRBJ2-1 TRBD2 . TRBV5-1 CASSFPGTSNEQFF TGCGCCAGCAGCTTTCCAGGGACTAGCAATGAGCAGTTCTTC
TRBJ1-4 . . TRBV5-1 CASSLERANEKLFF TGCGCCAGCAGCTTGGAAAGGGCGAATGAAAAACTGTTTTTT
TRBJ2-5 TRBD2 . TRBV28 CASSSGGTQYF TGTGCCAGCAGTTCGGGGGGGACCCAGTACTTC
TRBJ2-6 . . TRBV15 CATSNYGANVLTF TGTGCCACCTCTAACTATGGGGCCAACGTCCTGACTTTC
TRBJ2-3 . . TRBV11-2 CASSLDLSTDTQYF TGTGCCAGCAGCCTGGACTTGAGCACAGATACGCAGTATTTT
TRBJ2-1 TRBD1 . TRBV7-3 CASSSSTGYNEQFF TGTGCCAGCAGCTCCTCGACAGGGTACAATGAGCAGTTCTTC
TRBJ1-4 . . TRBV4-1 CASSQLTGQNEKLFF TGCGCCAGCAGCCAACTAACGGGCCAAAATGAAAAACTGTTTTTT
TRBJ2-3 . . TRBV7-3 CASSPTGTTDTQYF TGTGCCAGCAGCCCGACCGGGACCACAGATACGCAGTATTTT
TRBJ1-2 . . TRBV29-1 CSVPPQGYTF TGCAGCGTGCCCCCTCAAGGCTACACCTTC
TRBJ2-1 . . TRBV27 CASSLPSTGRNEQFF TGTGCCAGCAGTTTACCGTCGACAGGGAGGAATGAGCAGTTCTTC
TRBJ2-7 . . TRBV30 CAWSVGGPLLYEQYF TGTGCCTGGAGTGTAGGTGGGCCACTACTTTACGAGCAGTACTTC
TRBJ2-1 . . TRBV7-2 CASSLTRQQFF TGTGCCAGCAGCTTAACCCGGCAGCAGTTCTTC
TRBJ2-5 TRBD1 . TRBV27 CASSLDRVETQYF TGTGCCAGCAGTTTAGACAGGGTTGAGACCCAGTACTTC
TRBJ2-2 . . TRBV30 CAWSAGELFF TGTGCCTGGAGTGCGGGGGAGCTGTTTTTT
TRBJ1-3 TRBD1 . TRBV5-5 CASSLELQGSSGNTIYF TGTGCCAGCAGCTTGGAGCTACAGGGGTCCTCTGGAAACACCATATATTTT
TRBJ1-5 TRBD1 few TRBV7-9 CASSSGTGYGQPQHF TGTGCCAGCAGCTCGGGGACAGGGTATGGACAGCCCCAGCATTTT
TRBJ1-5 . . TRBV27 CASSQGSNQPQHF TGTGCCAGCAGTCAGGGAAGCAATCAGCCCCAGCATTTT
TRBJ1-1 . . TRBV5-4 CASSLIGGPMNTEAFF TGTGCCAGCAGCTTGATAGGAGGGCCTATGAACACTGAAGCTTTCTTT
TRBJ2-7 . . TRBV4-1 CASSQADLAYEQYF TGCGCCAGCAGCCAAGCTGATTTAGCCTACGAGCAGTACTTC
TRBJ1-3 TRBD1 few TRBV2 CASIRDRAKGNTIYF TGTGCCAGCATCAGGGACAGGGCAAAGGGAAACACCATATATTTT
TRBJ1-1 . . TRBV4-1 CASSQIRDLLGEAFF TGCGCCAGCAGCCAGATCCGGGATCTCCTAGGTGAAGCTTTCTTT
TRBJ1-2 . . TRBV19 CASFSGTAHYGYTF TGTGCCAGTTTTTCGGGGACTGCGCATTATGGCTACACCTTC
TRBJ2-3 TRBD1 . TRBV7-9 CASSKEGQGASTDTQYF TGTGCCAGCAGCAAAGAGGGACAGGGGGCAAGCACAGATACGCAGTATTTT
TRBJ2-1 TRBD1 . TRBV5-1 CASRTGANEQFF TGCGCCAGCAGGACAGGGGCCAATGAGCAGTTCTTC
TRBJ2-1 . . TRBV7-2 CASSFADRMYNEQFF TGTGCCAGCAGCTTCGCAGACAGGATGTACAATGAGCAGTTCTTC
TRBJ1-2 . . TRBV15 CATSRDGGFGGDYGYTF TGTGCCACCAGCAGAGATGGTGGGTTCGGGGGCGACTATGGCTACACCTTC
TRBJ2-3 TRBD2 . TRBV7-2 CASSLGLRGVQDTQYF TGTGCCAGCAGCTTAGGTTTGCGGGGGGTTCAAGATACGCAGTATTTT
TRBJ2-6 TRBD2 . TRBV28 CASLGTSGVSSGANVLTF TGTGCCAGCCTCGGGACTAGCGGGGTGAGCTCTGGGGCCAACGTCCTGACTTTC
TRBJ2-1 . . TRBV5-6 CASSFRPREQFF TGTGCCAGCAGCTTCAGGCCCAGGGAGCAGTTCTTC
TRBJ2-3 . . TRBV4-1 CASSQLLSDTQYF TGCGCCAGCAGCCAACTGCTCTCAGATACGCAGTATTTT
TRBJ2-5 . . TRBV28 CASSSRGQETQYF TGTGCCAGCAGTTCCAGGGGCCAAGAGACCCAGTACTTC
TRBJ1-5 . . TRBV6-1 CASSVLQKNQPQHF TGTGCCAGCAGTGTGTTACAGAAGAATCAGCCCCAGCATTTT
TRBJ2-7 . . TRBV27 CASSLITSASYEQYF TGTGCCAGCAGTTTAATCACTAGTGCCTCCTACGAGCAGTACTTC
TRBJ2-2 . . TRBV19 CASSIDVGAGVTGELFF TGTGCCAGTAGTATAGATGTGGGAGCCGGAGTCACCGGGGAGCTGTTTTTT
TRBJ2-7 . . TRBV6-1 CASSVTGYEQYF TGTGCCAGCAGTGTAACAGGGTACGAGCAGTACTTC
TRBJ1-3 . . TRBV6-1 CASSEKTDIYF TGTGCCAGCAGTGAAAAGACCGACATATATTTT
TRBJ2-5 TRBD1 . TRBV5-4 CASSFTGAVETQYF TGTGCCAGCAGTTTTACAGGGGCGGTAGAGACCCAGTACTTC
TRBJ2-7 . . TRBV11-2 CASSLVAGTSSYEQYF TGTGCCAGCAGCTTAGTGGCGGGTACTAGCTCCTACGAGCAGTACTTC
TRBJ2-3 TRBD2 . TRBV2 CASSGGGGYTDTQYF TGTGCCAGCAGTGGGGGCGGGGGGTACACAGATACGCAGTATTTT
TRBJ2-2 TRBD2 . TRBV9 CASSVGGSGSGGELFF TGTGCCAGCAGCGTAGGGGGTAGCGGGAGTGGCGGGGAGCTGTTTTTT
TRBJ2-7 TRBD2 once TRBV6-1 CASSDRLAGGPREREQYF TGTGCCAGCAGTGATCGGCTAGCGGGAGGGCCTAGGGAGAGGGAGCAGTACTTC
TRBJ2-1 TRBD2 . TRBV11-2 CASSSLTSGGAYYNEQFF TGTGCCAGCAGCTCCTTGACTAGCGGGGGGGCGTACTACAATGAGCAGTTCTTC
TRBJ2-2 . . TRBV28 CASSLGGNTGELFF TGTGCCAGCAGCCTTGGGGGCAACACCGGGGAGCTGTTTTTT
TRBJ2-3 . . TRBV20-1 CSAAWADTQYF TGCAGTGCGGCGTGGGCAGATACGCAGTATTTT
TRBJ2-3 TRBD1 once TRBV7-9 CASSNRDRGEDTQYF TGTGCCAGCAGCAACCGGGACAGGGGTGAAGATACGCAGTATTTT
TRBJ2-7 TRBD1 . TRBV5-1 CASSPDRGPYEQYF TGCGCCAGCAGCCCTGACAGGGGGCCTTACGAGCAGTACTTC
TRBJ1-1 . few TRBV7-9 CAGSGDSDTEAFF TGTGCCGGAAGCGGGGATTCAGACACTGAAGCTTTCTTT
TRBJ2-2 . . TRBV28 CARRLGGLFF TGTGCCAGGAGGTTAGGCGGGCTGTTTTTT
TRBJ2-5 . . TRBV5-1 CASRPGRSQETQYF TGCGCCAGCAGGCCAGGACGGAGCCAGGAGACCCAGTACTTC
TRBJ2-5 TRBD2 . TRBV19 CASSYGTSGTETQYF TGTGCCAGTAGCTACGGGACTAGCGGGACCGAGACCCAGTACTTC
TRBJ2-6 . . TRBV6-5 CASSYSSGANVLTF TGTGCCAGCAGTTACAGCTCTGGGGCCAACGTCCTGACTTTC
TRBJ2-7 . . TRBV9 CASSVDPGQAYEQYF TGTGCCAGCAGCGTAGATCCAGGGCAGGCCTACGAGCAGTACTTC
TRBJ2-2 . . TRBV7-9 CASSTSTSRGNTGELFF TGTGCCAGCAGCACCTCAACCTCGCGAGGGAACACCGGGGAGCTGTTTTTT
TRBJ2-1 . . TRBV7-9 CASSAATDEQFF TGTGCCAGCAGCGCAGCCACGGACGAGCAGTTCTTC
TRBJ1-4 . once TRBV30 CAWSVGAGELFF TGTGCCTGGAGTGTGGGAGCCGGGGAACTGTTTTTT